This passage covers 27 T cell receptor beta chains from one sample sequenced in a study of response to subunit inactivated influenza vaccine. TCRdb used MiXCR to reprocess the RT-PCR reads, holding one entry per CDR3 protein. The repertoire holds about 800,000 distinct CDR3 sequences, with approximately 22% as singletons. Sequencing was performed on PBMCs from blood, taken 5 to 6 days after vaccination. These receptor sequences come from a man aged 50 to 59 who received an inactivated influenza vaccine.

This clonotype was seen a handful of times. The rearrangement uses TRBV6-5 and TRBJ1-1; 7 nucleotides agree with TRBD1. The CDR3 sequence is 17 residues long. Germline trimming cut 4 bases from V and 0 bases from J; bases unmatched to any gene: 11. Germline CDR1 reads MNHEY; CDR2 reads SVGAGI. The DNA for the CDR3 is TGTGCCAGCAGTTTTCCCAGGGACAGACTACTGAACACTGAAGCTTTCTTT. Translating it yields CASSFPRDRLLNTEAFF.

The chain joins TRBV7-8 to TRBJ2-1; 7 nucleotides match TRBD2. The CDR3 spans 16 residues. CDR1 and CDR2 (germline): SGHVS, FQNEAQ. V shed 1 base, J shed 0 bases, and the junction held 3 bases outside the gene matches. As DNA, the CDR3 is TGTGCCAGCAGCTTAGTGGGAGGGGTCTCCTACAATGAGCAGTTCTTC. It specifies CASSLVGGVSYNEQFF.

This clonotype was observed a handful of times. V gene TRBV12-3 or TRBV12-4 combines with J gene TRBJ2-3, with 9 bases lining up with TRBD1. This CDR3 has 13 residues. With 6 bases clipped from V and 8 bases from J, the junction kept 6 bases outside the gene matches. The CDR3 bases are TGTGCCAGCAGAACAGGGGGCTGGGGTACGCAGTATTTT. As protein: CASRTGGWGTQYF.

The chain couples TRBV7-6 to TRBJ2-1, with D unclear. The CDR3 is 15 residues long. V gave up 3 bases and J gave up 8 bases, with 17 bases separating them. The germline V gene has CDR1 SGHVS and CDR2 FNYEAQ. CDR3 region: CASSFAETPPDEQFF. The CDR3 nucleotides read TGTGCCAGCAGCTTTGCAGAGACCCCTCCCGATGAGCAGTTCTTC.

This sequence joins TRBV27 and TRBJ2-3, with D perhaps TRBD2 (7 bases). Germline V CDR1 and CDR2: MNHEY, SMNVEV (reference sequence). The CDR3 spans 12 residues. Trimming removed 6 bases from V and 4 bases from J, with 8 bases in between. The CDR3 region is CASRGGPDTQYF. In DNA form, the CDR3 reads TGTGCCAGCAGGGGGGGGCCAGATACGCAGTATTTT.

This clonotype was seen only a few times. The rearrangement links TRBV12-3 or TRBV12-4 to TRBJ2-7, with 11 bases aligning to TRBD1. Trimming removed 3 bases from V and 0 bases from J; junction bases left unmatched: 7. The CDR3 has 17 amino acids. The CDR3, as DNA: TGTGCCAGCAGTTTTTCCGGGACAGGGGGTGGCTCCTACGAGCAGTACTTC. It encodes CASSFSGTGGGSYEQYF.

This clonotype was detected a few times. The chain carries TRBV11-2 and TRBJ2-3; D gene unclear. The CDR3 is made up of 14 amino acids. The V end was cut by 5 bases, the J end by 4 bases, with 13 bases between. Germline V gives CDR1 SGHAT, CDR2 FQNNGV. The CDR3 bases are TGTGCCAGCAGCCCCGGGCCCTCACCAGATACGCAGTATTTT. This translates into CASSPGPSPDTQYF.

A few counts support this clonotype. CDR3 coding DNA: TGTGCCAGCAGCTTAGTAGGTCAGGCTACCTACGAGCAGTACTTC. It yields the protein CASSLVGQATYEQYF. This chain joins TRBV7-2 and TRBJ2-7, with no clear D. Per germline, CDR1 SGHTA and CDR2 FQGNSA. Trimming removed 1 base from V and 2 bases from J, with 12 bases in between. This CDR3 has 15 amino acids.

The gene calls are TRBV27 and TRBJ2-7; D ambiguous. The germline CDR1 and CDR2 sequences are MNHEY and SMNVEV (reference sequence). The V end was cut by 6 bases, the J end by 3 bases, with 18 bases between. The CDR3 runs to 15 residues. CDR3 bases: TGTGCCAGCAGCCCCATTTGGTCTAAGGGCTACGAGCAGTACTTC. Translating it yields CASSPIWSKGYEQYF.

This chain links TRBV9 with TRBJ2-1; D perhaps matches TRBD1 (6 bases). V lost 2 bases to trimming and J lost 7 bases, with 16 bases between them. The CDR3 covers 15 residues. Germline V gene lookup returns CDR1 SGDLS and CDR2 YYNGEE. The CDR3 DNA follows: TGTGCCAGCAGCGTTTGGCCAGGGACATTTAATGAGCAGTTCTTC. Translating it yields CASSVWPGTFNEQFF.

Many counts were recorded for this clonotype. V gene TRBV18 combines with J gene TRBJ2-7, with D uncertain. The germline gives CDR1 KGHSH, CDR2 LQKENI. CDR3 length equals 15 residues. V lost 3 bases, J lost 2 bases, and 14 bases lay in between. CDR3 residues: CASSPDGLATYEQYF. In nucleotides, the CDR3 is TGTGCCAGCTCACCCGACGGCCTTGCGACCTACGAGCAGTACTTC.

This clonotype was found a few times. This rearrangement joins TRBV29-1 to TRBJ2-7; 10 bases align to TRBD1. The CDR3 loop spans 15 amino acids. The V gene end was trimmed by 5 bases and the J gene end by 6 bases; junction bases not matched to a gene: 13. Per the germline V gene, CDR1 is SQVTM and CDR2 is ANQGSEA. CDR3 nucleotides: TGCAGCGTTTACAAACCGGGACAGGGGAAGCGCGAGCAGTACTTC. Its protein is CSVYKPGQGKREQYF.

This clonotype was found many times. The rearrangement joins TRBV4-1 to TRBJ2-7; tentative D call: TRBD1 (7 bases). Germline V gene sequence: CDR1 MGHRA, CDR2 YSYEKL. CDR3 size: 15 residues. V was cut by 4 bases and J by 3 bases, with 16 bases left in between. The CDR3 sequence: CASSRTGAGNYEQYF. The CDR3 coding sequence is TGCGCCAGCAGCCGGACAGGCGCGGGGAACTACGAGCAGTACTTC.

The rearrangement links TRBV24-1 to TRBJ2-1; possible D gene TRBD1, 6 bases. CDR3 length equals 15 residues. Germline V lookup: CDR1 KGHDR, CDR2 SFDVKD. V was trimmed by 9 bases and J by 3 bases, leaving 17 bases between them. The CDR3 loop reads CATSPTGTNYNEQFF. DNA of the CDR3: TGTGCCACCTCCCCGACCGGGACAAACTACAATGAGCAGTTCTTC.

This clonotype was observed a few times. The J gene is TRBJ2-7, the V gene TRBV20-1; 9 nucleotides agree with TRBD2. In germline, CDR1 is DFQATT, CDR2 SNEGSKA (reference sequence). The CDR3 contains 17 residues. Trimming took 5 bases from V and 1 from J; bases not matched to a gene: 15. CDR3 nucleotides: TGCAGTGCTCCACGGGCTAGCGGGATGAGGAGATCCTACGAGCAGTACTTC. Protein: CSAPRASGMRRSYEQYF.

In its sample, this clonotype was seen many times. The rearrangement joins TRBV12-3 or TRBV12-4 to TRBJ2-2; D could derive from TRBD1 or TRBD2 (6 bases each). V shed 7 bases and J shed 6 bases, with 15 bases lying between them. There are 14 residues in the CDR3. CDR3 coding DNA: TGTGCCAGCACGACGGGGGCGGGCGCCGGGGAGCTGTTTTTT. It codes for CASTTGAGAGELFF.

This clonotype has a handful of counts. This chain links TRBV4-2 with TRBJ2-7; the D is unclear. This CDR3 is built from 16 residues. The germline V and J ends were trimmed by 0 bases and 0 bases, with 12 bases remaining between them. Germline V gives CDR1 LGHNA, CDR2 YNFKEQ. CDR3 DNA sequence: TGTGCCAGCAGCCAAGATTTCGGGCCAACCTCCTACGAGCAGTACTTC. Translating gives CASSQDFGPTSYEQYF.

The J gene is TRBJ2-1, the V gene TRBV27, with 7 nucleotides matching TRBD1. The V gene end was trimmed by 5 bases and the J gene end by 5 bases; junction bases not matched to a gene: 6. CDR1 and CDR2 from the germline V gene are MNHEY and SMNVEV (reference sequence). This CDR3 contains 14 residues. CDR3 sequence (DNA): TGTGCCAGCAGTCGAAGGGGACAGAACAATGAGCAGTTCTTC. It yields the protein CASSRRGQNNEQFF.

V is TRBV4-1 and J is TRBJ2-5, with 11 positions matching TRBD2. V trimming: 2 bases; J trimming: 1 base; junction bases outside the gene matches: 3. The length of the CDR3 is 16 residues. CDR1 MGHRA and CDR2 YSYEKL come from the germline V gene. The CDR3 loop is CASSQPSGGFQETQYF. The CDR3 DNA reads TGCGCCAGCAGCCAACCTAGCGGGGGGTTCCAAGAGACCCAGTACTTC.

This rearrangement joins TRBV12-3 or TRBV12-4 to TRBJ2-5; 9 positions match TRBD2. Trimming at V came to 0 bases and at J to 5 bases, leaving 7 bases not matched to a gene. There are 16 residues in the CDR3. The CDR3 loop is CASSLARLAGSETQYF. In DNA, the CDR3 is TGTGCCAGCAGTTTAGCGCGGCTAGCGGGGTCGGAGACCCAGTACTTC.

The rearrangement joins TRBV11-3 to TRBJ2-3; a weak D match, TRBD2 (6 bases). The V gene lost 5 bases and the J gene lost 4 bases, with 16 bases spanning the gap. This CDR3 is built from 15 residues. Germline CDR1 and CDR2: SGHNT and YENEEA. CDR3 DNA sequence: TGTGCCAGCAGCCCCCCGGGTCCGGGGGCAGATACGCAGTATTTT. Its protein product is CASSPPGPGADTQYF. Full variable domain (missing parts from reference TRBV11-3 and TRBJ2-3): EAGVVQSPRYKIIEKKQPVAFWCNPISGHNTLYWYLQNLGQGPELLIRYENEEAVDDSQLPKDRFSAERLKGVDSTLKIQPAELGDSAVYLCASSPPGPGADTQYFGPGTRLTVL.

This chain links TRBV12-3 or TRBV12-4 with TRBJ2-1; a possible D gene is TRBD2 (5 bases). The CDR3 extends over 14 amino acids. V lost 7 bases, J lost 7 bases, and 17 bases lay in between. The CDR3 nucleotides read TGTGCCAGCACCCCCGGAGGTTCCCCGAATGAGCAGTTCTTC. This translates into CASTPGGSPNEQFF.

The chain carries TRBV6-2 or TRBV6-3 and TRBJ2-1, with TRBD2 matching 7 bases. From germline, CDR1 is MNHEY and CDR2 SVGEGT. V lost 6 bases, J lost 0 bases, and 14 bases stayed unmatched. CDR3 length equals 18 residues. The CDR3 reads CASRRTPLARSSYNEQFF. The DNA for the CDR3 is TGTGCCAGCAGAAGAACTCCACTAGCGAGGAGCTCCTACAATGAGCAGTTCTTC.

This clonotype has more than one count but fewer than ten. This rearrangement joins TRBV7-2 to TRBJ2-5; 9 nucleotides line up with TRBD2. The CDR3 has 15 amino acids. V was clipped by 2 bases and J by 5 bases; unmatched bases: 6. Germline V gene data show CDR1 as SGHTA and CDR2 as FQGNSA. CDR3 coding DNA: TGTGCCAGCAGCTTAAATTGGCTAGCGGGGGAGACCCAGTACTTC. Its translation is CASSLNWLAGETQYF.

The chain uses TRBV12-3 or TRBV12-4 and TRBJ2-3; 8 bases match TRBD2. This CDR3 spans 14 amino acids. The trim removed 7 bases at V and 2 bases at J, leaving 5 bases unmatched. In DNA, the CDR3 is TGTGCCAGCAAGCGGGGGAAGGCCACAGATACGCAGTATTTT. The encoded protein is CASKRGKATDTQYF.

This rearrangement joins TRBV4-2 to TRBJ1-1; possibly TRBD1 for D (6 bases). Trimming removed 0 bases at V and 10 bases at J, with 18 bases between. The germline gives CDR1 LGHNA, CDR2 YNFKEQ. The CDR3 consists of 15 residues. The CDR3 nucleotides are TGTGCCAGCAGCCAAGATGTGGGCAGGGGAGGTGTAGCTTTCTTT. Translation gives CASSQDVGRGGVAFF.

This clonotype was found many times. The J gene is TRBJ2-7, the V gene TRBV6-1; 14 nucleotides match TRBD2. After removal of 6 bases from V and 3 bases from J, the junction contained 4 bases not matched to a gene. The length of the CDR3 is 15 residues. Germline assignment: CDR1 MNHNS and CDR2 SASEGT. The CDR3 region has the DNA TGTGCCAGCAGCCGAGGGACTAGCGGGAGCTACGAGCAGTACTTC. Its protein is CASSRGTSGSYEQYF.